Shown below are 18 T cell receptor beta chains from a single sample sequenced in a study of brain metastases from non-small cell lung cancer. Only in-frame clones appear in the TCRdb table, and some are missing; sequencing was by immunoSEQ multiplex PCR. Of 4,500 or so clones listed, around 80% are singletons. What was sequenced was tumor-adjacent normal tissue. The receptors come from a donor at least 40 years old with non-small cell lung cancer.

The chain links TRBV4-1 to TRBJ2-7; 13 bases map to TRBD2. Looked up from germline, CDR1 is MGHRA and CDR2 is YSYEKL. The CDR3 spans 18 residues. V lost 0 bases and J lost 5; bases outside the gene matches: 10. This chain's CDR3 is CASSQDPGLAGRADEQYF. As DNA, the CDR3 is TGCGCCAGCAGCCAAGACCCGGGACTAGCGGGAAGGGCGGACGAGCAGTACTTC.

This clone was counted only a few times. CDR3: CASSLVAGGAYEQYF. The CDR3 nucleotides read TGTGCCAGCAGCTTGGTTGCAGGGGGCGCCTACGAGCAGTACTTC. This sequence joins TRBV5-6 and TRBJ2-7; 8 positions agree with TRBD1. Germline V gene lookup returns CDR1 SGHDT and CDR2 YYEEEE. V trimming: 0 bases; J trimming: 2 bases; junction bases outside the gene matches: 4. The CDR3 extends over 15 amino acids.

The chain has TRBV15 and TRBJ2-2; D is perhaps TRBD2 (5 bases). CDR1 LNHNV and CDR2 YYDKDF come from the germline V gene (reference sequence). V lost 4 bases to trimming and J lost 4 bases, with 13 bases between them. This CDR3 comprises 15 residues. The CDR3 loop reads CATSIDTRGTGELFF. Written as DNA, the CDR3 is TGTGCCACCAGCATCGACACCCGGGGCACCGGGGAGCTGTTTTTT.

The chain uses TRBV7-8 and TRBJ2-1; tentatively, D is TRBD1 or TRBD2 (5 bases each). CDR3 length: 13 residues. Germline lookup yields CDR1 SGHVS and CDR2 FQNEAQ. The V end lost 6 bases, the J end lost 8 bases, and 14 bases lay between the germline ends. CDR3 sequence (DNA): TGTGCCAGCAGGCCCTTGGGGCGGGATGAGCAGTTCTTC. This sequence encodes CASRPLGRDEQFF.

The chain has TRBV6-4 and TRBJ2-3; 12 nucleotides match TRBD2. J lost 3 bases, V lost 5 bases, and 3 bases had no gene match. This CDR3 comprises 15 residues. CDR1 MRHNA and CDR2 SNTAGT come from the germline V gene. CDR3 coding DNA: TGTGCCAGCAGTCGACTAGCGGGAGATACAGATACGCAGTATTTT. Amino acid sequence: CASSRLAGDTDTQYF.

The chain links TRBV2 to TRBJ2-2, with 14 bases that match TRBD2. Unmatched junction bases numbered 3, after V lost 3 bases and J lost 6 bases. Germline CDR1 reads SNHLY; CDR2 reads FYNNEI. The CDR3 runs 16 residues. The CDR3: CASSETSGRAAGELFF. In DNA form, the CDR3 reads TGTGCCAGCAGTGAGACTAGCGGGAGGGCCGCCGGGGAGCTGTTTTTT.

The V and J genes are TRBV14 and TRBJ2-1; D unresolved. V lost 6 bases to trimming and J lost 4 bases, with 16 bases between them. Germline V gene data show CDR1 as SGHDN and CDR2 as FVKESK. This CDR3 contains 15 residues. The CDR3 sequence is CASSHGPAPYNEQFF. In DNA, the CDR3 is TGTGCCAGCAGTCACGGACCCGCCCCATACAATGAGCAGTTCTTC.

This clone occurred once. A junction boundary mismatches the germline segment, possibly from a read error. This chain uses TRBV2 with TRBJ2-3, with D possibly TRBD2 on 5 matching bases. There are 15 residues in the CDR3. CDR1 and CDR2 (germline): SNHLY, FYNNEI. This chain's CDR3 is CANSEPGTSTDTQYF. CDR3 DNA sequence: TGTGCCAACAGTGAGCCGGGAACTAGCACAGATACGCAGTATTTT.

V usage is TRBV10-3 and J usage is TRBJ2-1; D is perhaps TRBD2 (5 bases). This CDR3 comprises 17 residues. The germline CDR1 and CDR2 sequences are ENHRY and SYGVKD. Trimming pared 0 bases from V and 0 bases from J, leaving 12 bases between. CDR3 protein: CAISESPAEDSYNEQFF. CDR3 in DNA: TGTGCCATCAGTGAGTCGCCAGCGGAGGACTCCTACAATGAGCAGTTCTTC.

This chain uses TRBV28 with TRBJ2-5; D may correspond to TRBD1 or TRBD2 (5 bases each). Looked up from germline, CDR1 is MDHEN and CDR2 is SYDVKM. CDR3 size: 16 residues. Trimming left V 10 bases short and J 2 bases short, with 23 bases between. CDR3 DNA: TGTGCCACCACTTTGTCTGGGACCCGGGATCAAGAGACCCAGTACTTC. This encodes CATTLSGTRDQETQYF.

This chain joins TRBV19 and TRBJ2-7, with D perhaps assigned TRBD1 or TRBD2 (6 bases each). V lost 6 bases, J lost 0 bases, and 15 bases lay in between. The CDR3 extends over 15 amino acids. Germline values: CDR1 LNHDA, CDR2 SQIVND (reference sequence). CDR3 DNA: TGTGCCAGTAGGGGGGGCCGCGGAAACTCCTACGAGCAGTACTTC. Amino acid sequence: CASRGGRGNSYEQYF. Full variable domain (missing parts from reference TRBV19 and TRBJ2-7): DGGITQSPKYLFRKEGQNVTLSCEQNLNHDAMYWYRQDPGQGLRLIYYSQIVNDFQKGDIAEGYSVSREKKESFPLTVTSAQKNPTAFYLCASRGGRGNSYEQYFGPGTRLTVT.

The rearrangement joins TRBV27 to TRBJ2-7, with 9 bases fitting TRBD1. The CDR3 covers 14 residues. CDR1 MNHEY and CDR2 SMNVEV come from the germline V gene (reference sequence). Trimming cost V 5 bases and J 5 bases; bases outside gene matches: 7. Here the CDR3 reads CASSPTGGAHEQYF. CDR3 coding DNA: TGTGCCAGCAGTCCCACAGGGGGCGCGCACGAGCAGTACTTC.

The chain recombines TRBV10-3 with TRBJ1-2; D call uncertain. CDR3 size: 16 residues. Trimming took 2 bases from V and 6 from J, leaving 19 bases between them. CDR1 and CDR2 from the germline V gene are ENHRY and SYGVKD. The CDR3 protein is CAISELIRTDINGYTF. CDR3 sequence (DNA): TGTGCCATCAGTGAGCTTATCAGAACCGATATAAATGGCTACACCTTC.

As regards this clone: Other DNA sequences in the sample encode the same CDR3. The chain uses TRBV15 and TRBJ2-6, with D hard to call. The CDR3 spans 17 residues. Germline V gene data show CDR1 as LNHNV and CDR2 as YYDKDF (reference sequence). V lost 0 bases and J lost 3, with 12 bases in between. In nucleotides, the CDR3 is TGTGCCACCAGCAGAGATAAAGGGAATTATGGGGCCAACGTCCTGACTTTC. Its translation: CATSRDKGNYGANVLTF. The variable domain in full, with the rest retrieved from reference TRBV15 and TRBJ2-6, is DAMVIQNPRYQVTQFGKPVTLSCSQTLNHNVMYWYQQKSSQAPKLLFHYYDKDFNNEADTPDNFQSRRPNTSFCFLDIRSPGLGDTAMYLCATSRDKGNYGANVLTFGAGSRLTVL.

The V call is TRBV28, the J call TRBJ1-4; the D gene is possibly TRBD1 (5 bases). Germline V gene data show CDR1 as MDHEN and CDR2 as SYDVKM. The CDR3 consists of 16 residues. Between the trimmed V and J ends, which lost 5 bases and 5 bases, there was a span of 18 bases. The CDR3 spells CASSLWDAVRNEKLFF. The CDR3 bases are TGTGCCAGCAGTCTCTGGGACGCAGTGAGGAATGAAAAACTGTTTTTT.

The V gene is TRBV19, the J gene TRBJ2-5; 9 bases agree with TRBD1. CDR1 LNHDA and CDR2 SQIVND come from the germline V gene (reference sequence). The length of the CDR3 is 18 residues. V shed 5 bases and J 4 bases; nucleotides not matched to a gene: 17. In DNA, the CDR3 is TGTGCCAGTAGTGGCCGGGACAGGGAAGGTATCAGCTTAGAGACCCAGTACTTC. Translating it yields CASSGRDREGISLETQYF.

The chain recombines TRBV5-4 with TRBJ2-2, with 8 bases aligning to TRBD2. J was trimmed by 7 bases and V by 4 bases; bases with no gene match: 9. This CDR3 comprises 15 residues. Germline CDR1 is SGHNT and CDR2 is YYREEE (reference sequence). The CDR3 is CASSPLSGSSGELFF. The DNA of the CDR3 is TGTGCCAGCAGCCCCTTGAGCGGGAGTAGCGGGGAGCTGTTTTTT.

The CDR3 coding sequence is TGCAGCGTTGCCTCGAGCGGAGTGGGAGGGCCTGGGGATGAGCAGTTCTTC. It is translated as CSVASSGVGGPGDEQFF. The chain couples TRBV29-1 to TRBJ2-1, with TRBD2 identical over 7 bases. CDR1 and CDR2 (germline): SQVTM, ANQGSEA. After removal of 4 bases from V and 8 bases from J, the junction contained 20 bases not matched to a gene. This CDR3 contains 17 residues.